Listed below are T cell receptor beta chains from one sample, sequenced in a study of graft-versus-host responses after intestinal transplantation. These receptors have no known antigen. Measured with immunoSEQ multiplex PCR; TCRdb has only the in-frame clones, and not every one. The profile shows some 150,000 clones, around 90% of them singletons. Source: unstimulated CD4+ T cells sorted from spleen or lymph node cells, taken before intestinal transplant. Receptors originate from a human donor who received an intestinal transplant. CDR3s include the opening cysteine and the closing phenylalanine or tryptophan. D genes are given only for firm matches.

j_gene | v_gene | d_gene | CDR3aa
TRBJ1-2 | TRBV11-2 | . | CASSPLGYTF
TRBJ2-2 | TRBV7-6 | . | CASSLEATGELFF
TRBJ2-3 | TRBV6-5 | TRBD2 | CASRGLAATDTQYF
TRBJ1-4 | TRBV27 | . | CASSRFPTNEKLFF
TRBJ1-1 | TRBV28 | . | CASRRSLHTEAFF
TRBJ2-3 | TRBV29-1 | TRBD2 | CSVEGTSGSWSTDTQYF
TRBJ2-3 | TRBV7-8 | TRBD2 | CASSLGNLAGVSTDTQYF
TRBJ1-1 | TRBV28 | TRBD1 | CASSFLTDRRLAGTEAFF
TRBJ2-7 | TRBV11-2 | . | CASSLVRISYEQYF
TRBJ2-1 | TRBV19 | . | CASSPRRGAPYNEQFF
TRBJ2-7 | TRBV2 | . | CATSGGYEQYF
TRBJ1-1 | TRBV20-1 | . | CSARESGEAFF
TRBJ1-1 | TRBV6-6 | . | CASSYKGNTEAFF
TRBJ2-2 | TRBV19 | . | CASSMLNPNTGELFF
TRBJ2-2 | TRBV19 | . | CASIGVRTGELFF
TRBJ2-1 | TRBV2 | TRBD2 | CASAMGLGGNEQFF
TRBJ2-2 | TRBV19 | . | CASSLTGLSTGELFF
TRBJ2-7 | TRBV10-3 | . | CAISGLGGASTYEQYF
TRBJ1-1 | TRBV30 | . | CAWSRDTEAFF
TRBJ2-3 | TRBV25-1 | . | CASSDGRREGTDTQYF
TRBJ2-5 | TRBV21-1 | . | CASSKPTPQETQYF
TRBJ2-3 | TRBV11-2 | . | CASSLDRGGGDTQYF
TRBJ1-6 | TRBV2 | TRBD1 | CASSSGTGRHNSPLHF
TRBJ2-1 | TRBV12-5 | . | CASGLPQNEQFF
TRBJ2-7 | TRBV18 | TRBD2 | CASSPGLADSYEQYF
TRBJ1-2 | TRBV27 | TRBD1 | CASSLQGEGGYTF
TRBJ2-7 | TRBV5-1 | . | CASSLRGESEQYF
TRBJ2-2 | TRBV19 | . | CASSPGSQANTGELFF
TRBJ1-1 | TRBV2 | . | CASSLLMGGSTEAFF
TRBJ2-1 | TRBV5-4 | TRBD2 | CASSLPQREGSNEQFF
TRBJ2-1 | TRBV5-1 | . | CASSLAVGSYNEQFF
TRBJ2-1 | TRBV28 | . | CASSETGRPSYNEQFF
TRBJ2-1 | TRBV14 | TRBD2 | CASSQSSGRAYNEQFF
TRBJ2-1 | TRBV5-8 | . | CASSPEGLPPRNEQFF
TRBJ2-1 | TRBV6-1 | . | CASSAPPGEVYEQFF
TRBJ1-3 | TRBV30 | . | CAWAGGFGNTIYF
TRBJ1-2 | TRBV10-2 | . | CASSDAPPEGYGYTF
TRBJ1-1 | TRBV18 | TRBD1 | CASSPPGTGAEAFF
TRBJ2-5 | TRBV5-1 | TRBD1 | CASSLVQGQGLETQYF
TRBJ1-2 | TRBV5-1 | . | CASTDGGAYGYTF
TRBJ2-1 | TRBV7-2 | . | CASSYTGQNGNEQFF
TRBJ2-4 | TRBV5-6 | TRBD1 | CASSLTGTGRNIQYF
TRBJ2-1 | TRBV10-1 | . | CASSEHRNEQFF
TRBJ2-5 | TRBV5-5 | . | CASSNFQETQYF
TRBJ2-1 | TRBV7-2 | . | CASSLVAAREQFF
TRBJ2-1 | TRBV20-1 | . | CSGGAYNEQFF
TRBJ2-1 | TRBV2 | . | CASSAVQFF
TRBJ2-7 | TRBV5-1 | . | CASSLAGGGRLYEQYF
TRBJ2-2 | TRBV5-1 | TRBD1 | CASRPDRVSNTGELFF
TRBJ2-3 | TRBV21-1 | . | CASSKVPLAASTDTQYF